The rows below give T cell receptor beta chains drawn from one sample of a study of T cells in Graves' hyperthyroidism and ophthalmopathy. Each CDR3 protein is one row after TCRdb ran MiXCR on the multiplex PCR reads. The profile shows around 800,000 distinct CDR3 sequences, more than 30% of them singletons. The sequenced sample consisted of blood. Source of these receptors: a man in his late teens or twenties with Graves' hyperthyroidism. Both conserved end residues are part of each CDR3. The order of the fields is CDR3 length, V gene, J gene, CDR3 protein.

>14|TRBV29-1|TRBJ2-7
CSVEDDVSSYEQYF
>13|TRBV4-1|TRBJ1-5
CASSQPPSVSQHF
>15|TRBV7-9|TRBJ1-1
CASSLLGGMNTEAFF
>12|TRBV29-1|TRBJ1-2
CSVVAGIGGYTF
>15|TRBV6-1|TRBJ1-2
CASSEFSLQTLGYTF
>15|TRBV4-1|TRBJ2-7
CASSQLYGLAYEQYF
>14|TRBV6-1|TRBJ1-2
CASSCSETGGGYTF
>13|TRBV12-3/TRBV12-4|TRBJ1-1
CASSLNGATEAFF
>15|TRBV7-8|TRBJ2-7
CASSTNAGRPYEQYF
>15|TRBV15|TRBJ1-4
CATSRDGQGIEKLFF
>16|TRBV7-2|TRBJ1-5
CASSYGQGIRNQPQHF
>16|TRBV19|TRBJ1-3
CASSISPGGPGNTIYF
>16|TRBV9|TRBJ1-3
CASSVKAGSSGNTIYF
>16|TRBV2|TRBJ1-5
CASSDQEGRGDQPQHF
>12|TRBV6-2/TRBV6-3|TRBJ2-7
CASRTGLAGRRF
>15|TRBV10-2|TRBJ1-1
CASSESNRANTEAFF
>15|TRBV7-2|TRBJ2-7
CASSPTFHTVYEQYF
>16|TRBV10-3|TRBJ1-4
CAISESNLASDEKLFF
>14|TRBV20-1|TRBJ1-6
CSAGRGTADSPLHF
>16|TRBV29-1|TRBJ2-5
CSVEGTSGRPQETQYF
>14|TRBV29-1|TRBJ2-2
CSVDEEVATGELFF
>14|TRBV15|TRBJ1-2
CATSSDNRVYGYTF
>13|TRBV11-2|TRBJ1-6
CASSLVGDSPLHF
>17|TRBV7-6|TRBJ1-1
CASSLLQASEGNTEAFF
>14|TRBV24-1|TRBJ1-2
CAPTRTASNYGYTF
>11|TRBV3-1|TRBJ2-7
CALSPNFEQYF
>14|TRBV7-9|TRBJ1-6
CATRRDRERSPLHF
>17|TRBV13|TRBJ1-1
CASSQQSFRTGATEAFF
>12|TRBV10-3|TRBJ1-4
CAISPGSLQLFF
>13|TRBV19|TRBJ1-5
CASSMGVGQPQHF
>15|TRBV19|TRBJ2-7
CASSMRRQGGYEQYF
>14|TRBV29-1|TRBJ1-1
CSVAQGPASTEAFF
>14|TRBV14|TRBJ2-7
CASSHRNFRYEQYF
>16|TRBV5-6|TRBJ1-1
CAGSHRQGAWGTEAFF
>15|TRBV9|TRBJ2-5
CASSLAGVWEETQYF
>14|TRBV20-1|TRBJ2-5
CSARGRGAGETQYF
>13|TRBV20-1|TRBJ1-1
CSAVNNRNTEAFF
>16|TRBV5-4|TRBJ2-2
CASSLPQGANTGELFF
>16|TRBV4-1|TRBJ1-1
CASSQRLGARNTEAFF
>11|TRBV6-6|TRBJ2-2
CATQGSGELFF
>11|TRBV19|TRBJ2-7
CASGTVAEQYF
>15|TRBV7-2|TRBJ1-3
CASSSQGMHGNTIYF
>15|TRBV7-9|TRBJ1-3
CASSMQGASGNTIYF
>14|TRBV7-2|TRBJ2-2
CASSLKANTGEPFF
>14|TRBV7-9|TRBJ1-3
CASSRVGAGNTIYF
>17|TRBV20-1|TRBJ1-5
CSADGQGTFSVDQPQHF
>16|TRBV24-1|TRBJ2-3
CATSDGSGGSTDTQYF
>12|TRBV29-1|TRBJ2-5
CSVEQGQETQYF
>15|TRBV11-1|TRBJ2-7
CASSLPQGWAYEQYF
>14|TRBV10-2|TRBJ2-7
CASSLRERSSEQYF
>14|TRBV6-2/TRBV6-3|TRBJ2-7
CASRRDTNSYEQYF
>15|TRBV12-3/TRBV12-4|TRBJ1-1
CASSFGSFEGTEAFF